This T cell receptor (beta chain) was retrieved from a study of regulatory T cells in long-lasting Graves disease. This clonotype was seen at least ten times. Time point meaning: newly diagnosed GD, antithyroid drugs for less than 3 months. Preparation of the TCR library used RNA extracted from PBMCs. Graves' disease was diagnosed by American Thyroid Association guidelines. Both iRepertoire HTBI primers and Arm-PCR of CDR3 regions were used to build the TCR beta libraries. TCRdb re-derived calls from the multiplex PCR reads in MiXCR, one entry per CDR3 protein. The table lists some 450,000 distinct CDR3 sequences, about 15% of them singletons. The CDR3 loop spans 13 amino acids. Trimming took off 3 bases at V and 5 bases at J, with 8 bases between the two ends. The germline gives CDR1 LGHDT, CDR2 YNNKEL (reference sequence). This same sample was also part of a study on T cells in Graves' hyperthyroidism and ophthalmopathy.

The clonotype originates from a woman aged 25-40 years with Graves disease. The material was peripheral blood mononuclear cells (PBMCs), obtained at new diagnosis, from a patient treated with antithyroid drugs. The genes are TRBV3-1 and TRBJ2-1; no reliable D call. The CDR3 spells CASSHSANNEQFF. The DNA for the CDR3 is TGTGCCAGCAGCCATTCCGCAAACAATGAGCAGTTCTTC.